These 28 T cell receptor beta chains originate from one sample sequenced in a study of radiotherapy plus CTLA-4 blockade in lung cancer. Clones were read by immunoSEQ multiplex PCR, and TCRdb kept only the in-frame ones, dropping some. The data contain 40,000 to 60,000 clones, less than 90% of them seen just once; the ten biggest clones take up around 17%. The sample here was peripheral blood, taken from a patient treated with radiotherapy plus ipilimumab. The receptors shown here come from a human donor with non-small cell lung cancer that progressed on radiotherapy plus ipilimumab. Some clones in this sample may be carry-over from other donors' samples.

The DNA for the CDR3 is TGCGCCAGCAGCCCCTTCCGGGACAGCCTGTACAATGAGCAGTTCTTC. Its protein product is CASSPFRDSLYNEQFF. This chain connects TRBV5-1 to TRBJ2-1, with 7 bases identical to TRBD1. Germline lookup yields CDR1 SGHRS and CDR2 YFSETQ. With 4 bases clipped from V and 4 bases from J, the junction kept 11 bases outside the gene matches. This CDR3 region has 16 residues. Using reference TRBV5-1 and TRBJ2-1 for the parts outside the CDR3, the full variable domain is KAGVTQTPRYLIKTRGQQVTLSCSPISGHRSVSWYQQTPGQGLQFLFEYFSETQRNKGNFPGRFSGRQFSNSRSEMNVSTLELGDSALYLCASSPFRDSLYNEQFFGPGTRLTVL.

The rearrangement uses TRBV30 and TRBJ1-1, with 7 bases that match TRBD1. Germline V gene data show CDR1 as GTSNPN and CDR2 as SVGIG (reference sequence). The CDR3 totals 14 residues. V was clipped by 0 bases and J by 5 bases; unmatched bases: 6. DNA for the CDR3: TGTGCCTGGAGTGTCCCAGGGGGGTATACTGAAGCTTTCTTT. Translating gives CAWSVPGGYTEAFF.

To note about this clone: Other DNA variants within this sample encode the same CDR3. This rearrangement joins TRBV5-4 to TRBJ2-7; D might be TRBD1 (5 bases). The V end lost 3 bases, the J end lost 2 bases, and 15 bases lay between the germline ends. CDR3 length equals 15 residues. Germline V lookup: CDR1 SGHNT, CDR2 YYREEE (reference sequence). The CDR3 DNA reads TGTGCCAGCAGCTCGACAGCCTCTCAGGCCTACGAGCAGTACTTC. It is translated as CASSSTASQAYEQYF.

The chain joins TRBV5-4 to TRBJ2-2; 8 bases line up with TRBD2. CDR1 is SGHNT and CDR2 is YYREEE in the germline V gene (reference sequence). This CDR3 is 16 amino acids long. The trim removed 0 bases at V and 9 bases at J, leaving 10 bases unmatched. Written as DNA, the CDR3 is TGTGCCAGCAGCTTGGCGACGGGAGGGTCTATCCGGGAGCTGTTTTTT. Its protein product is CASSLATGGSIRELFF.

The chain uses TRBV5-1 and TRBJ1-5; TRBD1 agrees at 11 bases. The CDR3 has 16 residues. Germline CDR1 SGHRS, CDR2 YFSETQ. The trim removed 2 bases at V and 5 bases at J, leaving 6 bases unmatched. CDR3 nucleotide sequence: TGCGCCAGCAGCTTTGGGACAGGGGGTATCGATCAGCCCCAGCATTTT. Protein sequence: CASSFGTGGIDQPQHF.

The table lists this clone with a count of one. The chain combines TRBV4-1 with TRBJ2-5; no clear D. The CDR3 has 16 amino acids. The germline gives CDR1 MGHRA, CDR2 YSYEKL. Trimming cost V 0 bases and J 1 base, with 12 bases left between them. In DNA form, the CDR3 reads TGCGCCAGCAGCCAAGATAGAGGCCAGATCCAAGAGACCCAGTACTTC. This sequence encodes CASSQDRGQIQETQYF.

This rearrangement joins TRBV25-1 to TRBJ1-1; D is possibly TRBD1 (5 bases). V lost 0 bases to trimming and J lost 1 base, with 18 bases between them. CDR1 and CDR2 (germline): MGHDK, SYGVNS. This CDR3 contains 18 residues. CDR3 residues: CASSEYGAGGRENTEAFF. The CDR3 DNA is TGTGCCAGCAGTGAATATGGGGCAGGCGGTAGGGAGAACACTGAAGCTTTCTTT.

This clone was observed a handful of times. The chain couples TRBV14 to TRBJ2-3; D possibly corresponds to TRBD1 (6 bases). The CDR3 has 15 amino acids. Germline values: CDR1 SGHDN, CDR2 FVKESK. Trimming stripped 2 bases from V and 3 bases from J, with 12 bases between. In DNA, the CDR3 is TGTGCCAGCAGCCAACAGTTGGGGGCAACAGATACGCAGTATTTT. It yields the protein CASSQQLGATDTQYF.

The chain recombines TRBV7-6 with TRBJ2-3, with TRBD2 matching 13 bases. Losses at the gene ends were 5 bases for V and 5 bases for J; bases not matched to a gene: 7. Germline values: CDR1 SGHVS, CDR2 FNYEAQ. CDR3 length: 16 residues. The CDR3 spells CASSRGLAGEVDTQYF. The DNA of the CDR3 is TGTGCCAGCAGCCGTGGACTAGCGGGAGAGGTAGATACGCAGTATTTT. The full variable domain, completed using reference TRBV7-6 and TRBJ2-3, is GAGVSQSPRYKVTKRGQDVALRCDPISGHVSLYWYRQALGQGPEFLTYFNYEAQQDKSGLPNDRFSAERPEGSISTLTIQRTEQRDSAMYRCASSRGLAGEVDTQYFGPGTRLTVL.

This sequence joins TRBV11-2 and TRBJ2-7; D is unresolved. There are 15 residues in the CDR3. Germline CDR1 is SGHAT and CDR2 is FQNNGV. Trimming shortened V by 0 bases and J by 4 bases, and 13 bases separated the two germline ends. CDR3 in DNA: TGTGCCAGCAGCTTAGATCGGAACAGTCATTACGAGCAGTACTTC. Protein sequence: CASSLDRNSHYEQYF.

The gene calls are TRBV19 and TRBJ2-2; no clear D gene. The germline CDR1 and CDR2 sequences are LNHDA and SQIVND (reference sequence). Trimming cost V 7 bases and J 4 bases, with 10 bases left between them. This CDR3 spans 13 amino acids. The CDR3 spells CASNYFGTGELFF. The CDR3 DNA follows: TGTGCCAGTAATTACTTTGGCACCGGGGAGCTGTTTTTT. The full variable domain, rest sourced from reference TRBV19 and TRBJ2-2, is DGGITQSPKYLFRKEGQNVTLSCEQNLNHDAMYWYRQDPGQGLRLIYYSQIVNDFQKGDIAEGYSVSREKKESFPLTVTSAQKNPTAFYLCASNYFGTGELFFGEGSRLTVL.

The genes are TRBV4-3 and TRBJ2-2; 9 nucleotides match TRBD2. The CDR3 consists of 15 residues. Germline CDR1 is LGHNA and CDR2 is YSLEER. The V gene end was trimmed by 5 bases and the J gene end by 11 bases; junction bases not matched to a gene: 12. CDR3 nucleotide sequence: TGCGCCAGCAGCAAGCTCTCAGCGGGAGGCAATGAGCTGTTTTTT. Its translation: CASSKLSAGGNELFF.

This chain joins TRBV7-2 and TRBJ2-3; no clear D. The CDR3 has 14 residues. Trimming stripped 3 bases from V and 0 bases from J, with 7 bases between. Germline V CDR1 and CDR2: SGHTA, FQGNSA. This chain's CDR3 is CASSLGSSTDTQYF. The CDR3 region has the DNA TGTGCCAGCAGCTTGGGCTCTAGCACAGATACGCAGTATTTT.

The genes are TRBV6-1 and TRBJ2-7, with unresolved D. CDR1 MNHNS and CDR2 SASEGT come from the germline V gene. Trimming left V 2 bases short and J 2 bases short, with 13 bases between. The length of the CDR3 is 15 residues. The CDR3 reads CASSELSAGPYEQYF. CDR3 DNA: TGTGCCAGCAGTGAACTCTCGGCAGGTCCCTACGAGCAGTACTTC.

The chain combines TRBV6-6 with TRBJ1-1, with D perhaps matching TRBD1 (6 bases). Trimming shortened V by 9 bases and J by 6 bases, and 14 bases separated the two germline ends. CDR1 is MNHNY, CDR2 SVGAGI, per germline (reference sequence). The CDR3 covers 12 residues. The CDR3 nucleotides are TGTGCCAGTATAGTAAGGGGGTCTGAAGCTTTCTTT. It specifies CASIVRGSEAFF.

The rearrangement joins TRBV10-3 to TRBJ1-1; tentatively, D is TRBD1 (5 bases). CDR1 is ENHRY, CDR2 SYGVKD, per germline. V was trimmed by 3 bases and J by 5 bases, leaving 10 bases between them. The CDR3 runs 13 residues. CDR3 loop: CAISDGQGTEAFF. CDR3 sequence (DNA): TGTGCCATCAGTGATGGGCAGGGAACTGAAGCTTTCTTT.

Details on this clone: Other DNA sequences of this sample code for an identical CDR3. This chain links TRBV4-1 with TRBJ1-1, with D perhaps TRBD1 (5 bases). The CDR3 has 15 amino acids. Trimming removed 2 bases at V and 5 bases at J, with 15 bases between. CDR1 and CDR2 (germline): MGHRA, YSYEKL. The CDR3 DNA reads TGCGCCAGCAGCCAATCCGGGACGGGGGGAACTGAAGCTTTCTTT. This codes for CASSQSGTGGTEAFF.

This chain joins TRBV19 and TRBJ2-1; 11 bases are a match to TRBD2. The CDR3 consists of 18 residues. In germline, CDR1 is LNHDA, CDR2 SQIVND (reference sequence). V lost 2 bases, J lost 7 bases, and 13 bases stayed unmatched. CDR3 loop: CASSIPFLAGGTLNEQFF. Written as DNA, the CDR3 is TGTGCCAGTAGTATACCTTTCCTAGCGGGGGGCACATTAAATGAGCAGTTCTTC.

The chain is built from TRBV14 and TRBJ2-1, with D possibly being TRBD2 (6 bases). The V gene lost 0 bases and the J gene lost 4 bases, with 10 bases spanning the gap. Germline V CDR1 and CDR2: SGHDN, FVKESK. CDR3 size: 15 residues. Written as DNA, the CDR3 is TGTGCCAGCAGCCAAGACTGGAGCGGGTACAATGAGCAGTTCTTC. It specifies CASSQDWSGYNEQFF.

In this sample, this clone turned up once. This chain connects TRBV7-2 to TRBJ1-3; a weak D match, TRBD1 (5 bases). CDR1 and CDR2 (germline): SGHTA, FQGNSA. Trimming removed 1 base at V and 4 bases at J, with 14 bases between. The CDR3 totals 16 residues. The chain's CDR3 is CASSLGARTTGNTIYF. CDR3 nucleotide sequence: TGTGCCAGCAGCTTAGGGGCCCGGACAACAGGAAACACCATATATTTT. The variable domain in full, with the rest retrieved from reference TRBV7-2 and TRBJ1-3, is GAGVSQSPSNKVTEKGKDVELRCDPISGHTALYWYRQSLGQGLEFLIYFQGNSAPDKSGLPSDRFSAERTGGSVSTLTIQRTQQEDSAVYLCASSLGARTTGNTIYFGEGSWLTVV.

The chain recombines TRBV25-1 with TRBJ2-3; TRBD2 might be the D (6 bases). The V gene lost 6 bases and the J gene lost 0 bases, with 16 bases spanning the gap. Looked up from germline, CDR1 is MGHDK and CDR2 is SYGVNS. The CDR3 runs 16 residues. CDR3: CASSQGTFSSTDTQYF. CDR3 DNA: TGTGCCAGCAGCCAAGGGACTTTCTCTAGCACAGATACGCAGTATTTT.

The chain employs TRBV7-7 and TRBJ2-2; 8 bases line up with TRBD1. The ends lost 5 bases at V and 8 bases at J; junction bases unmatched: 13. Germline V lookup: CDR1 SSHAT, CDR2 FNYEAQ (reference sequence). The CDR3 extends over 16 amino acids. In DNA form, the CDR3 reads TGTGCCAGCAGCGCCCTCCCCGGGACAGGCCCTGGGGAGCTGTTTTTT. Residues: CASSALPGTGPGELFF.

The J gene is TRBJ2-7, the V gene TRBV13; 8 nucleotides align to TRBD1. V was pared by 5 bases and J by 1 base, with 4 bases of the junction left unmatched. CDR1 is PRHDT and CDR2 is FYEKMQ in the germline V gene (reference sequence). The length of the CDR3 is 14 residues. Here the CDR3 reads CASSLGQESYEQYF. In nucleotides, the CDR3 is TGTGCCAGCAGCCTGGGACAGGAATCCTACGAGCAGTACTTC.

The rearrangement links TRBV29-1 to TRBJ1-2; 7 positions match TRBD1. V trimming: 6 bases; J trimming: 0 bases; junction bases outside the gene matches: 10. This CDR3 is built from 15 residues. Germline CDR1 reads SQVTM; CDR2 reads ANQGSEA. The CDR3 reads CSVERTGRTNYGYTF. The CDR3 DNA reads as TGCAGCGTCGAAAGGACAGGTCGCACTAACTATGGCTACACCTTC. The whole variable domain, remainder taken from reference TRBV29-1 and TRBJ1-2, is SAVISQKPSRDICQRGTSLTIQCQVDSQVTMMFWYRQQPGQSLTLIATANQGSEATYESGFVIDKFPISRPNLTFSTLTVSNMSPEDSSIYLCSVERTGRTNYGYTFGSGTRLTVV.

This clone has just one count. This chain links TRBV11-2 with TRBJ2-7; D is unclear. Trimming took off 1 base at V and 6 bases at J, with 4 bases between the two ends. This CDR3 contains 11 residues. Germline V lookup: CDR1 SGHAT, CDR2 FQNNGV. CDR3: CASSLGLEQYF. The CDR3 bases are TGTGCCAGCAGCTTAGGTCTCGAGCAGTACTTC.

This clone was seen just once. The V and J genes are TRBV27 and TRBJ2-7; 8 bases match TRBD1. CDR3 size: 15 residues. V shed 5 bases and J 6 bases; nucleotides not matched to a gene: 12. Germline assignment: CDR1 MNHEY and CDR2 SMNVEV (reference sequence). The CDR3 here is CASSIQTGVSLEQYF. As DNA, the CDR3 is TGTGCCAGCAGTATCCAGACAGGGGTTAGCCTCGAGCAGTACTTC.

V usage is TRBV2 and J usage is TRBJ2-3; 7 nucleotides line up with TRBD2. The germline V gene encodes CDR1 SNHLY and CDR2 FYNNEI. This CDR3 is 17 amino acids long. V lost 6 bases to trimming and J lost 6 bases; unmatched junction nucleotides: 18. The chain's CDR3 is CASRTDRDYGNSDTQYF. In DNA form, the CDR3 reads TGTGCCAGCAGGACTGACCGGGACTACGGGAACAGCGATACGCAGTATTTT.

The rearrangement joins TRBV12-2 to TRBJ2-3; the table assigns TRBD2, which was not confirmed against the DNA. TRBV12-2 is assigned pseudogene status. The CDR3 contains 12 residues. The CDR3 DNA sequence: TGTGCAAGTCGCCCCTGCACAGATACGCAGTATTTT. Translated: CASRPCTDTQYF.